This T cell receptor beta chain was captured by sequencing in a study of human T cells and chemical hapten exposure. Sample time point: patch test 2, 6 weeks after DPC sensitization. Sample treatment: therapeutic diphenylcyclopropenone sensitization with weekly scalp DPC. In germline, CDR1 is SGHKS, CDR2 YYEKEE (reference sequence). Trimming stripped 2 bases from V and 6 bases from J, with 18 bases between. This CDR3 comprises 15 residues. TCRdb re-analysed the RACE reads in MiXCR, keeping a single row per CDR3 protein. In the table there are 110,000 to 150,000 distinct CDR3 sequences, 12% of which are singletons.

The gene calls are TRBV5-5 and TRBJ2-7; D is possibly TRBD2 (6 bases). Material: whole blood, obtained in connection with sensitization to the hapten diphenylcyclopropenone (DPC). The clonotype comes from a woman in her forties or fifties with alopecia areata. Some clones in this sample may be carry-over from other donors' samples. The CDR3 nucleotides are TGTGCCAGCAGCTTAAACCCGGGACTCCAGTTCGAGCAGTACTTC. Residues: CASSLNPGLQFEQYF. Full variable domain (remainder filled in from reference TRBV5-5 and TRBJ2-7): DAGVTQSPTHLIKTRGQQVTLRCSPISGHKSVSWYQQVLGQGPQFIFQYYEKEERGRGNFPDRFSARQFPNYSSELNVNALLLGDSALYLCASSLNPGLQFEQYFGPGTRLTVT.